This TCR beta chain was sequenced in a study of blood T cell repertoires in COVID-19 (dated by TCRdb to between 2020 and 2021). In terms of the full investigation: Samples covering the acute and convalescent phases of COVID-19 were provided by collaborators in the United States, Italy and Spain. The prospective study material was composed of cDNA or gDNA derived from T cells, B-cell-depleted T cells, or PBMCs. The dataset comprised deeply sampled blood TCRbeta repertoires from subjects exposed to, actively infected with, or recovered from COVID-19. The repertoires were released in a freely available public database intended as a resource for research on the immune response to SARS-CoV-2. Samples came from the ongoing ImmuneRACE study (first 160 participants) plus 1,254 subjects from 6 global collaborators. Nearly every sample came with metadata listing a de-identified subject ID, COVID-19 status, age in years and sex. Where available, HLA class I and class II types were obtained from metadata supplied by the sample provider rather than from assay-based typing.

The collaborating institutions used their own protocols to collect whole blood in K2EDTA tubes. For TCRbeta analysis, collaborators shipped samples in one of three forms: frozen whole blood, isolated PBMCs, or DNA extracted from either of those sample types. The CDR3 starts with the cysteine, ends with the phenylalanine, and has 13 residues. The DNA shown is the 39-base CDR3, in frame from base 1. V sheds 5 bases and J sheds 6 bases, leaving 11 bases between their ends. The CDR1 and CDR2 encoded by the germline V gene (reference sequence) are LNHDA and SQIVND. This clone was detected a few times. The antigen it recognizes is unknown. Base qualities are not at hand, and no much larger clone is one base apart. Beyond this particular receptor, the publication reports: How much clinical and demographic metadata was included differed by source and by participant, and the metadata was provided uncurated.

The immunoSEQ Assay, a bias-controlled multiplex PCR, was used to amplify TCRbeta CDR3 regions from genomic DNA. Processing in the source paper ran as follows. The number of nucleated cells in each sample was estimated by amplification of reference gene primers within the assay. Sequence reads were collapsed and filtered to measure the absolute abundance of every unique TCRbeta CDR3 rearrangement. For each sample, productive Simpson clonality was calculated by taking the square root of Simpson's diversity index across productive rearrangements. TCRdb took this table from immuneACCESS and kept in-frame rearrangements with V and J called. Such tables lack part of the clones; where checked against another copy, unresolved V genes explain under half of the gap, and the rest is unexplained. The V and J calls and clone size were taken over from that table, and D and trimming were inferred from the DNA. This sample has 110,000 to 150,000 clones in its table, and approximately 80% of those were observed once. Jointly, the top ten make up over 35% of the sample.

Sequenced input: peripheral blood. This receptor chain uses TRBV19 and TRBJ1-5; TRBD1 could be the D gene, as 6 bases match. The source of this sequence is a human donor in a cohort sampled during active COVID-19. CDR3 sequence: CASSADRFQPQHF. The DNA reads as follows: TGTGCCAGTAGTGCCGACAGGTTTCAGCCCCAGCATTTT.